This T cell receptor beta chain was sequenced during a study of cytomegalovirus exposure and HLA in healthy donors. Study-level results: The authors later linked a missense DCLRE1C variant to TCR beta V- and J-gene trimming.

As concerns this clone: What it recognizes is unknown.

The CDR3 is made up of 16 amino acids. With 60 Vbeta and 13 Jbeta primers, the PCR was carried out. Clones were sequenced by immunoSEQ multiplex PCR, and TCRdb holds only the in-frame ones, with some missing. The sample consists of under 200,000 clones, approximately 84% of them appearing once. Sequenced: PBMCs. This chain uses TRBV21-1 with TRBJ1-2; the table's TRBD1 call for D was not verified on the DNA. TRBV21-1 is a pseudogene segment. The receptor's source is a woman between 45 and 65 years old in good health and CMV-seropositive. CDR3 loop: CASSPRDSHTNYGYTF. CDR3 bases: TGTGCCAGCAGCCCCCGCGACAGCCACACTAACTATGGCTACACCTTC.